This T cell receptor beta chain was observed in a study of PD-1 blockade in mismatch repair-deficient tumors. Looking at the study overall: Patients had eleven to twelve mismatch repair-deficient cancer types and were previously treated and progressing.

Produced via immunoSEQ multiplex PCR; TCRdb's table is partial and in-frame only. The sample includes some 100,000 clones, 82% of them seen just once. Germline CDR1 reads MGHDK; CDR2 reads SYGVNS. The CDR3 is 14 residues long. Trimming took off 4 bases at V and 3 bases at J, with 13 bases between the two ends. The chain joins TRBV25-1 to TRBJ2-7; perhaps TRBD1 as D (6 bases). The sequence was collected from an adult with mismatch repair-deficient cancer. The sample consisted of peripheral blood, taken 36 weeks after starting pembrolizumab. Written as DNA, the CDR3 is TGTGCCAGCAGTGCCCCCGGGACAATCTACGAGCAGTACTTC. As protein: CASSAPGTIYEQYF.